A selection of T cell receptor beta chains follows, all from one sample in a study of blood T cell repertoires in COVID-19. The data were produced by immunoSEQ multiplex PCR, yet TCRdb's version contains in-frame clones alone and is incomplete. The sample lists under 40,000 clones, 88% occurring once. Sequences were obtained from peripheral blood. Receptors were obtained from a man in his 70s with active COVID-19. The CDR3 runs from the conserved cysteine through the conserved F or W. Each record gives: V gene, D gene, clone size, J gene, CDR3 protein, CDR3 DNA. The D gene is left open where the match is weak. Some rows have no size entry. The others give once, few or many, or a class for an expanded clone.

>TRBV7-9|-|-|TRBJ1-2
CASSDTVGGYTF
TGTGCCAGCAGCGATACAGTCGGAGGCTACACCTTC
>TRBV5-6|-|-|TRBJ2-5
CASSLAAVREETQYF
TGTGCCAGCAGCTTGGCCGCTGTCAGGGAAGAGACCCAGTACTTC
>TRBV2|TRBD1|-|TRBJ2-5
CASSGDRATQETQYF
TGTGCCAGCAGTGGGGACAGGGCAACCCAAGAGACCCAGTACTTC
>TRBV11-2|TRBD1|few|TRBJ1-6
CASSPPGTGDLLHF
TGTGCCAGCAGCCCGCCCGGGACAGGGGACCTCCTCCACTTT
>TRBV19|-|-|TRBJ1-1
CASNTGWVAFF
TGTGCCAGTAACACAGGGTGGGTAGCTTTCTTT
>TRBV11-2|-|-|TRBJ2-3
CASSSRRPLGPDTQYF
TGTGCCAGCAGCTCCCGACGGCCTCTGGGCCCAGATACGCAGTATTTT
>TRBV2|TRBD1|-|TRBJ2-7
CASRPAGGVYEQYF
TGTGCCAGCAGACCGGCAGGGGGTGTTTACGAGCAGTACTTC
>TRBV6-2/TRBV6-3|-|-|TRBJ1-5
CASSGPWGLGSNQPQHF
TGTGCCAGCAGTGGCCCTTGGGGACTCGGGAGCAATCAGCCCCAGCATTTT
>TRBV4-2|-|-|TRBJ2-7
CASTNSGQSYEQYF
TGTGCCAGCACGAATAGCGGTCAATCCTACGAGCAGTACTTC
>TRBV6-6|-|-|TRBJ2-7
CASSLRGLEQYF
TGTGCCAGCAGTTTGAGAGGGCTCGAGCAGTACTTC
>TRBV9|TRBD1|-|TRBJ2-5
CASSPQSGQGAGETQYF
TGTGCCAGCAGCCCCCAATCGGGACAGGGGGCAGGAGAGACCCAGTACTTC
>TRBV7-2|TRBD1|-|TRBJ1-4
CASSLMGTGTGVEKLFF
TGTGCCAGCAGCTTAATGGGGACCGGGACAGGGGTTGAAAAACTGTTTTTT
>TRBV7-3|TRBD1|few|TRBJ2-2
CASRLGQGARELFF
TGTGCCAGCAGGCTGGGACAGGGGGCGAGGGAGCTGTTTTTT
>TRBV19|TRBD1|-|TRBJ2-5
CASSSTGVTLETQYF
TGTGCCAGTAGTAGTACAGGGGTTACCCTGGAGACCCAGTACTTC
>TRBV4-1|TRBD2|-|TRBJ2-3
CASSQETSGGADTQYF
TGCGCCAGCAGCCAAGAAACTAGCGGGGGGGCGGATACGCAGTATTTT
>TRBV11-2|TRBD1|-|TRBJ2-7
CASSSHSTGGYEQYF
TGTGCCAGCAGCTCCCATTCGACAGGGGGCTACGAGCAGTACTTC
>TRBV4-1|TRBD2|-|TRBJ2-1
CASSQDGGLAGYDNEQFF
TGCGCCAGCAGCCAAGACGGGGGACTAGCGGGATATGACAATGAGCAGTTCTTC
>TRBV24-1|-|-|TRBJ2-3
CATSEQSTDTQYF
TGTGCCACCAGTGAACAGAGCACAGATACGCAGTATTTT
>TRBV6-5|-|-|TRBJ2-1
CATRDSMRNEQFF
TGTGCCACCCGCGACAGCATGAGGAATGAGCAGTTCTTC
>TRBV25-1|-|-|TRBJ2-3
CASSGGQPWDTQYF
TGTGCCAGCAGTGGGGGGCAGCCGTGGGATACGCAGTATTTT
>TRBV4-1|-|-|TRBJ2-5
CASSQGGFETQYF
TGCGCCAGCAGCCAAGGAGGGTTCGAGACCCAGTACTTC
>TRBV5-1|TRBD1|once|TRBJ1-1
CASSLDLGEFQGAPGTEAFF
TGCGCCAGCAGCTTGGACCTAGGGGAATTCCAGGGGGCGCCGGGCACTGAAGCTTTCTTT
>TRBV5-1|TRBD2|-|TRBJ2-2
CASSLVSSGRTGELFF
TGCGCCAGCAGCTTGGTTAGTAGCGGGAGGACCGGGGAGCTGTTTTTT
>TRBV19|TRBD1|-|TRBJ2-7
CASSITDRGGYEQYF
TGTGCCAGTAGTATTACGGACAGGGGGGGCTACGAGCAGTACTTC
>TRBV5-6|TRBD2|few|TRBJ2-1
CASIFRTSGRWDNEQFF
TGTGCCAGCATTTTCCGGACTAGCGGGAGGTGGGACAATGAGCAGTTCTTC
>TRBV12-3/TRBV12-4|-|-|TRBJ2-1
CASGARLGNEQFF
TGTGCCAGCGGGGCCCGTCTAGGCAATGAGCAGTTCTTC
>TRBV5-6|-|-|TRBJ2-6
CASSFRRSGANVLTF
TGTGCCAGCAGCTTCCGTAGATCTGGGGCCAACGTCCTGACTTTC
>TRBV4-3|TRBD1|-|TRBJ2-7
CASSQVWTGGSSYEQYF
TGCGCCAGCAGCCAGGTATGGACAGGGGGGTCGTCCTACGAGCAGTACTTC
>TRBV11-2|-|-|TRBJ2-7
CASSKILRVYEQYF
TGTGCCAGCAGCAAGATTTTGAGAGTATACGAGCAGTACTTC
>TRBV5-1|TRBD2|-|TRBJ2-3
CASSLSPGREDTQYF
TGCGCCAGCAGCTTGTCTCCGGGGAGGGAAGATACGCAGTATTTT
>TRBV28|-|-|TRBJ1-2
CASSFRRGDGYTF
TGTGCCAGCAGTTTCCGCCGCGGGGATGGCTACACCTTC